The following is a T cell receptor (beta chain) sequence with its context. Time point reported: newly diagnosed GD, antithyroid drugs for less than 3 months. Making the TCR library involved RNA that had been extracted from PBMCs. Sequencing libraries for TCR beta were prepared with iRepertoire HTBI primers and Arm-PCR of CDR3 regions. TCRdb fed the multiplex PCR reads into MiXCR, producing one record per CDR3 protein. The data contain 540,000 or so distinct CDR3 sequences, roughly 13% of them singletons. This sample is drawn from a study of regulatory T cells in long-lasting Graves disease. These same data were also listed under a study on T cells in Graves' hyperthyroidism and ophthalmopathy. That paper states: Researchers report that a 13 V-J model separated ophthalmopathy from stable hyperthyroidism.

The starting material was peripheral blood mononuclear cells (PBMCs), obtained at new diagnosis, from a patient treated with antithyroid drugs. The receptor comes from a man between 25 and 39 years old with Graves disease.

The CDR3 DNA is TGCAGCGTCCGAACGCGGCAGGGGAGGGATGGCTACACCTTC. Its translation: CSVRTRQGRDGYTF. V usage is TRBV29-1 and J usage is TRBJ1-2; a weak D match, TRBD1 (6 bases). The germline gives CDR1 SQVTM, CDR2 ANQGSEA. CDR3 length: 14 residues. V was shortened by 6 bases and J by 6 bases, with 20 bases between the two germline ends. The whole variable domain, filled in from reference TRBV29-1 and TRBJ1-2, reads SAVISQKPSRDICQRGTSLTIQCQVDSQVTMMFWYRQQPGQSLTLIATANQGSEATYESGFVIDKFPISRPNLTFSTLTVSNMSPEDSSIYLCSVRTRQGRDGYTFGSGTRLTVV.